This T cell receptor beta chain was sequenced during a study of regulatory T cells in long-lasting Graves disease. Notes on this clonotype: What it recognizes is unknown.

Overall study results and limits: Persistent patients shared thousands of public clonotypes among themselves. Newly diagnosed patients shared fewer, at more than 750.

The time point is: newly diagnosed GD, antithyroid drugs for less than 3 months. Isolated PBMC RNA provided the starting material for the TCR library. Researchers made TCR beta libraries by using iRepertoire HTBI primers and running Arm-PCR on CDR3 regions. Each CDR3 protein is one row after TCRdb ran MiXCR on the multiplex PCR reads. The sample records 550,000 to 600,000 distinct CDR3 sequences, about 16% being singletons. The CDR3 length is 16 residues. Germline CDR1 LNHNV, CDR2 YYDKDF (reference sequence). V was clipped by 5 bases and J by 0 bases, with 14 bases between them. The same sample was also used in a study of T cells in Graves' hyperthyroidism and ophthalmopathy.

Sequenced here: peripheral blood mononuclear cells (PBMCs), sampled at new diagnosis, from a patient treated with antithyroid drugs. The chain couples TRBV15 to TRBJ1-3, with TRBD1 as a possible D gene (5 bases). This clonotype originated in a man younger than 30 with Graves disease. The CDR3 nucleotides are TGTGCCACCAGCCGCCGACAGCCAAGCTCTGGAAACACCATATATTTT. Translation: CATSRRQPSSGNTIYF.